These 2 T cell receptor beta chains were sequenced from one sample in a study of identical twins. TCRdb reprocessed the 5' RACE reads with MiXCR, giving one entry per CDR3 protein. The repertoire includes hundreds of thousands of distinct CDR3 sequences, roughly 6% of them detected once, and under 2% sits in the top ten. The material sequenced was naive T cells sorted from blood. Receptors originate from a man aged 18 to 30 in good health.

Ten or more counts support this clonotype. The chain carries TRBV20-1 and TRBJ2-3, with D possibly being TRBD2 (6 bases). The CDR3 covers 14 residues. Per germline, CDR1 DFQATT and CDR2 SNEGSKA (reference sequence). Trimming took off 3 bases at V and 0 bases at J, with 10 bases between the two ends. This CDR3 is CSASVGTSTDTQYF. For the CDR3, the DNA is TGCAGTGCTAGTGTCGGGACTAGCACAGATACGCAGTATTTT.

This clonotype has ten or more counts. V usage is TRBV4-3 and J usage is TRBJ2-1; TRBD2 might be the D (6 bases). With 1 base removed from V and 3 bases from J, the gap between germline ends came to 13 bases. This CDR3 comprises 16 residues. Per germline, CDR1 LGHNA and CDR2 YSLEER. The chain's CDR3 is CASSQVFTSSYNEQFF. DNA for the CDR3: TGCGCCAGCAGCCAAGTATTCACTAGCAGCTACAATGAGCAGTTCTTC.